This TCR beta chain was sequenced during a study of OX40 agonist ivuxolimab in advanced cancers. About the study: Of mixed ages from about 23 to 90 and averaging about 56 years, the group was around 78% male. A history of anti-PD-1, anti-PD-L1 or anti-CTLA-4 therapy was acceptable, and 40% had some.

The repertoire was sequenced with immunoSEQ multiplex PCR; TCRdb's copy has only in-frame clones and lacks some. The sample records 20,000 to 25,000 clones, around 90% being singletons. Trimming left V 4 bases short and J 1 base short, with 9 bases between. The length of the CDR3 is 14 residues. The germline gives CDR1 SGHRS, CDR2 YFSETQ. This TCR came from an adult with an advanced solid tumor such as melanoma, head and neck, liver or kidney cancer. This chain connects TRBV5-1 to TRBJ2-1, with D possibly matching TRBD1 (6 bases). The input for sequencing was CD4+ or CD8+ T cells sorted from blood, taken in a trial of the OX40 agonist ivuxolimab. The CDR3 loop reads CASSPGQSYNEQFF. In nucleotides, the CDR3 is TGCGCCAGCAGCCCGGGACAATCCTACAATGAGCAGTTCTTC.